This entry lists 10 T cell receptor beta chains sequenced from one sample in a study of T-cell reconstitution after alpha-beta-depleted transplantation in children. Unique molecular identifiers were built into the TCRbeta library. Each CDR3 protein gets one entry after TCRdb re-called the PCR reads with MiXCR. The repertoire has about 610,000 distinct CDR3 sequences, roughly a tenth of them found once; the top ten carry around 4%. The material sequenced was PBMCs from the stem cell graft donor, taken from the stem cell graft. These receptor sequences come from a human donor who donated a stem cell graft to a child with acute myeloid leukemia.

This clonotype occurred a few times. The rearrangement joins TRBV29-1 to TRBJ2-7; D might be TRBD1 (5 bases). Trimming removed 5 bases from V and 3 bases from J, with 17 bases in between. Germline values: CDR1 SQVTM, CDR2 ANQGSEA. This CDR3 region has 14 residues. The CDR3 DNA reads as TGCAGCGTTAAGCCTTCCGGACAAGACTACGAGCAGTACTTC. The encoded protein is CSVKPSGQDYEQYF.

This clonotype showed up many times. The rearrangement uses TRBV5-1 and TRBJ2-7; no clear D. The ends were cut back, 0 bases at V and 6 bases at J, with 7 bases in the middle. Germline V gene data show CDR1 as SGHRS and CDR2 as YFSETQ. The CDR3 is made up of 12 amino acids. The CDR3 DNA reads as TGCGCCAGCAGCTTGGGGGCCGGCGAGCAGTACTTC. Its protein product is CASSLGAGEQYF.

This clonotype was counted a few times. J is TRBJ2-7 and V is TRBV20-1, with 11 bases that match TRBD2. CDR1 and CDR2 (germline): DFQATT, SNEGSKA (reference sequence). Unmatched junction bases numbered 17, after V lost 0 bases and J lost 4 bases. This CDR3 comprises 19 residues. The CDR3 DNA reads as TGCAGTGCTAGAGATCTGGAGTCGACTAGCGGGGCGGGTTTTTACGAGCAGTACTTC. Amino acid sequence: CSARDLESTSGAGFYEQYF.

Many counts were recorded for this clonotype. This chain connects TRBV5-1 to TRBJ1-4; D is unresolved. The CDR3 sequence is 14 residues long. V was pared by 1 base and J by 0 bases, with 4 bases between. Germline V gene sequence: CDR1 SGHRS, CDR2 YFSETQ. The CDR3, as DNA: TGCGCCAGCAGCTTGCGGTCAACTAATGAAAAACTGTTTTTT. As protein: CASSLRSTNEKLFF.

The rearrangement joins TRBV4-2 to TRBJ1-5, with D hard to call. Germline-derived CDR1 and CDR2 are LGHNA and YNFKEQ. The CDR3 is 13 amino acids. Trimming removed 3 bases from V and 2 bases from J, with 5 bases in between. The CDR3 sequence is CASSHRRNQPQHF. In DNA form, the CDR3 reads TGTGCCAGCAGCCATCGGCGCAATCAGCCCCAGCATTTT.

CDR3 nucleotides: TGTGCCAGCAGCCAAGTTGGCGGGACCGGTGAGCAGTTCTTC. It yields the protein CASSQVGGTGEQFF. This sequence joins TRBV3-1 and TRBJ2-1, with D possibly matching TRBD2 (6 bases). Trimming removed 1 base from V and 9 bases from J, with 13 bases in between. The CDR3 has 14 amino acids. Germline loops: CDR1 LGHDT, CDR2 YNNKEL (reference sequence).

V and J are TRBV5-1 and TRBJ2-3; D uncertain. Trimming shortened V by 0 bases and J by 6 bases, and 8 bases separated the two germline ends. Per germline, CDR1 SGHRS and CDR2 YFSETQ. The CDR3 totals 13 residues. CDR3 in amino acids: CASSLDPQDTQYF. The CDR3 region has the DNA TGCGCCAGCAGCTTGGACCCCCAGGATACGCAGTATTTT.

The V and J genes are TRBV6-2 or TRBV6-3 and TRBJ2-3; tentative D call: TRBD2 (6 bases). The CDR3 length is 13 residues. The ends were cut back, 6 bases at V and 4 bases at J, with 11 bases in the middle. CDR1 is MNHEY, CDR2 SVGEGT, per germline. The CDR3: CASREGGADTQYF. The CDR3, as DNA: TGTGCCAGCAGGGAAGGAGGGGCAGATACGCAGTATTTT.

This clonotype was counted only a few times. The V and J genes are TRBV4-2 and TRBJ2-3; 8 positions agree with TRBD2. Trimming cost V 4 bases and J 0 bases; bases outside gene matches: 15. This CDR3 has 19 amino acids. Germline CDR1 is LGHNA and CDR2 is YNFKEQ. The CDR3 region is CASSPPPALAGPSTDTQYF. The CDR3 nucleotides read TGTGCCAGCAGCCCACCTCCGGCGCTAGCGGGTCCTAGCACAGATACGCAGTATTTT.

This clonotype was seen a handful of times. The genes are TRBV4-2 and TRBJ2-1; 10 bases align to TRBD1. Germline V gene data show CDR1 as LGHNA and CDR2 as YNFKEQ. The CDR3 sequence is 15 residues long. With V trimmed by 1 base and J by 5 bases, 2 bases remained unmatched. CDR3 protein: CASSQGTGGDNEQFF. The CDR3 DNA reads TGTGCCAGCAGCCAAGGGACAGGGGGGGACAATGAGCAGTTCTTC.